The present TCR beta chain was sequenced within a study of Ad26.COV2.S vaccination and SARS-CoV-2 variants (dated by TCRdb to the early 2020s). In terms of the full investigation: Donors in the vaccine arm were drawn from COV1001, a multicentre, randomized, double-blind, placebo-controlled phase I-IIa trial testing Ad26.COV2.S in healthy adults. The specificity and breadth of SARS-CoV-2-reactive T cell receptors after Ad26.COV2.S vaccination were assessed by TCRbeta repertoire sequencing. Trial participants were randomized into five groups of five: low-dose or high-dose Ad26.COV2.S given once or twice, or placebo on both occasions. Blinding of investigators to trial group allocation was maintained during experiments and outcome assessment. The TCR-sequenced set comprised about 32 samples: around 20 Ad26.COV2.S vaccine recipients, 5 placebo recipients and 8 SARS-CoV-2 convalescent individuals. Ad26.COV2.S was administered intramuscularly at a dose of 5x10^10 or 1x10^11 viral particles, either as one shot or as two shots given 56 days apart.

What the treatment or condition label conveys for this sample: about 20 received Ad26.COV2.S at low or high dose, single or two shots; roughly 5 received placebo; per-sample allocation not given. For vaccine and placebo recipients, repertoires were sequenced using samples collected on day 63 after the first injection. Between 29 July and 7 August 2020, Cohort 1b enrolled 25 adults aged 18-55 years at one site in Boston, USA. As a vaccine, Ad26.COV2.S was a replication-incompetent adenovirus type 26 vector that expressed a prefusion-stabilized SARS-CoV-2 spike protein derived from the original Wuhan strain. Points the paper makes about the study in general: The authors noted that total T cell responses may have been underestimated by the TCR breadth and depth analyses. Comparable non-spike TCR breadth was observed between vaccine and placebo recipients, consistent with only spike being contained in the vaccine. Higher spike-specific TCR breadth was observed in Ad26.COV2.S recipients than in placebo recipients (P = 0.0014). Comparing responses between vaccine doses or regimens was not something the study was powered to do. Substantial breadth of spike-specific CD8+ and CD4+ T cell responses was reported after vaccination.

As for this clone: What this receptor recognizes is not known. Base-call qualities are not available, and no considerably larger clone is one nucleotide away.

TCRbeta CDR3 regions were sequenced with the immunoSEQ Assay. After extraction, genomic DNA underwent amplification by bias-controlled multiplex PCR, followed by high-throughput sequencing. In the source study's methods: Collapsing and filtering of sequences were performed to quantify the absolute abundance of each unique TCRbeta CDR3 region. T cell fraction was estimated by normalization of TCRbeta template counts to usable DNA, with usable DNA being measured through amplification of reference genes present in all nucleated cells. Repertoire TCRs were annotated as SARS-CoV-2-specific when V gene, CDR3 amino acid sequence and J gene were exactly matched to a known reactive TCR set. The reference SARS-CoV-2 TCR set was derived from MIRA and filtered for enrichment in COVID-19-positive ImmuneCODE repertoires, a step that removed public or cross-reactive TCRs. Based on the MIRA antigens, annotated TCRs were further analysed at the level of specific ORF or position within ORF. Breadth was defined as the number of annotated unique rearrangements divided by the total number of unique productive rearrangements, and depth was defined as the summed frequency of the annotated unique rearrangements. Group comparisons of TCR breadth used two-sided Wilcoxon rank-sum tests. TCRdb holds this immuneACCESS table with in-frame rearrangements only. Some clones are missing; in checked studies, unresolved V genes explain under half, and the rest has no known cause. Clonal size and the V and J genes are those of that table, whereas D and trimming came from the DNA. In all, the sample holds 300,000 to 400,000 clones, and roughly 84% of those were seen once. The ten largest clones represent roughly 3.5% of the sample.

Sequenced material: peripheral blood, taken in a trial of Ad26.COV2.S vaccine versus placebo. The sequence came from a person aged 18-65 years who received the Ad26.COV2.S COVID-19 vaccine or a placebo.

The bases are TGTGCCAGCAGTCCGACTAGCGGACCAGAGACCCAGTACTTC. It codes for CASSPTSGPETQYF. The chain uses TRBV2 and TRBJ2-5; TRBD2 aligns with 9 central bases. The V end gives up 5 bases and the J end 4 bases, leaving 5 bases in the junction not matched to a gene. From its cysteine to its phenylalanine, the CDR3 spans 14 amino acids. Just CDR3 DNA is preserved here, 42 bases in frame from base 1. CDR1 SNHLY and CDR2 FYNNEI are derived from the germline V gene.